A single sample is the source of the 21 T cell receptor beta chains below, sequenced in a study of vaccination effects on CD4 cells after COVID-19. Viral peptide pools were used in the ViraFEST assay to expand antigen-specific CD4+ T cells, and sequencing came afterward. Cells that had been cultured for 10 days were the source of isolated CD4+ T cells. The participants, recipients of two vaccine doses, got either BNT162b2 or mRNA-1273. No cognate antigen is known for these TCRs. Clones were read by immunoSEQ multiplex PCR, and TCRdb kept only the in-frame ones, dropping some. The data show tens of thousands of clones, around four fifths seen once. This specimen consisted of CD4+ T cells from PBMCs cultured with SARS-CoV-2 spike peptides, obtained after COVID-19 vaccination. All receptors derive from a human donor who received a COVID-19 vaccine.

This clone came up a few times. The V gene is TRBV5-1, the J gene TRBJ2-5; the D gene is possibly TRBD2 (5 bases). The CDR3 has 13 amino acids. Germline CDR1 is SGHRS and CDR2 is YFSETQ. Trimming took off 1 base at V and 2 bases at J, with 6 bases between the two ends. The CDR3 DNA reads as TGCGCCAGCAGCTTGAGCGGTCAAGAGACCCAGTACTTC. Protein product: CASSLSGQETQYF.

The CDR3 is CASSMTGFQETQYF. The CDR3 DNA reads TGTGCCAGCAGTATGACAGGGTTCCAAGAGACCCAGTACTTC. The rearrangement joins TRBV6-5 to TRBJ2-5; TRBD1 matches 7 bases. Germline lookup yields CDR1 MNHEY and CDR2 SVGAGI. Trimming took 5 bases from V and 1 from J; bases not matched to a gene: 4. The CDR3 has 14 amino acids.

The chain employs TRBV11-2 and TRBJ2-1; D may be TRBD1 (6 bases). The ends were cut back, 3 bases at V and 7 bases at J, with 16 bases in the middle. The germline V gene has CDR1 SGHAT and CDR2 FQNNGV. The CDR3 length is 15 residues. The CDR3 here is CASSLNRASGNEQFF. In DNA form, the CDR3 reads TGTGCCAGCAGCTTGAACAGGGCCTCTGGGAATGAGCAGTTCTTC.

The V gene is TRBV11-2, the J gene TRBJ1-1; D may be TRBD1 (5 bases). The CDR3 is 13 amino acids. The germline CDR1 and CDR2 sequences are SGHAT and FQNNGV. The ends were cut back, 4 bases at V and 4 bases at J, with 10 bases in the middle. The CDR3 bases are TGTGCCAGCAGCTCGGGGGTAGCCACTGAAGCTTTCTTT. This gives the protein CASSSGVATEAFF.

This chain links TRBV10-1 with TRBJ2-2; D may be TRBD1 or TRBD2 (6 bases each). Germline CDR1 is WNHNN and CDR2 is SYGVQD (reference sequence). There are 22 residues in the CDR3. V lost 2 bases to trimming and J lost 1 base, with 29 bases between them. The CDR3 DNA reads as TGCGCCAGCAGTGAGCCCCTCGGATTTTCGGGGGTTAAGGGGGTGAACACCGGGGAGCTGTTTTTT. It translates to CASSEPLGFSGVKGVNTGELFF.

The rearrangement links TRBV2 to TRBJ1-6; D ambiguous. The V and J ends lost 6 bases and 7 bases respectively, with 4 bases between them. Germline assignment: CDR1 SNHLY and CDR2 FYNNEI. The CDR3 loop spans 11 amino acids. The CDR3 spells CASRQNSPLHF. CDR3 DNA sequence: TGTGCCAGCAGGCAAAATTCACCCCTCCACTTT.

The chain employs TRBV5-1 and TRBJ2-2, with TRBD2 matching 7 bases. The CDR3 spans 16 residues. J lost 1 base, V lost 2 bases, and 5 bases had no gene match. Germline V gives CDR1 SGHRS, CDR2 YFSETQ. In DNA form, the CDR3 reads TGCGCCAGCAGCTTAGTCGGGGGGATGAACACCGGGGAGCTGTTTTTT. Protein sequence: CASSLVGGMNTGELFF.

The chain uses TRBV30 and TRBJ2-7; D is undetermined. The length of the CDR3 is 11 residues. In germline, CDR1 is GTSNPN, CDR2 SVGIG (reference sequence). V was clipped by 3 bases and J by 5 bases, with 8 bases between them. This CDR3 is CAWSPSNEQYF. The CDR3 coding sequence is TGTGCCTGGAGCCCAAGTAACGAGCAGTACTTC.

The chain couples TRBV19 to TRBJ1-4, with D uncertain. This CDR3 has 13 amino acids. Germline V gene lookup returns CDR1 LNHDA and CDR2 SQIVND (reference sequence). Trimming took 5 bases from V and 7 from J, leaving 11 bases between them. The CDR3 reads CASSSLTREKLFF. The CDR3 DNA follows: TGTGCCAGTAGTTCCCTGACCCGTGAAAAACTGTTTTTT.

The rearrangement uses TRBV12-3 or TRBV12-4 and TRBJ2-7; 7 bases are shared with TRBD1. The CDR3 extends over 13 amino acids. V gave up 1 base and J gave up 4 bases; unmatched junction bases: 1. CDR3 bases: TGTGCCAGCAGTTTAGTACAGGGGTACGAGCAGTACTTC. Residues: CASSLVQGYEQYF.

The rearrangement joins TRBV24-1 to TRBJ2-2; 9 bases line up with TRBD2. Germline CDR1 KGHDR, CDR2 SFDVKD. J gave up 2 bases and V 4 bases, and 4 bases lay outside the gene matches. The length of the CDR3 is 16 residues. CDR3 loop: CATSEPGLANTGELFF. In DNA, the CDR3 is TGTGCCACCAGTGAGCCGGGACTAGCAAACACCGGGGAGCTGTTTTTT.

This chain joins TRBV6-1 and TRBJ1-1; 8 bases map to TRBD1. Germline values: CDR1 MNHNS, CDR2 SASEGT. There are 15 residues in the CDR3. Trimming cost V 2 bases and J 7 bases; bases outside gene matches: 9. The CDR3 nucleotides read TGTGCCAGCAGTGAACTCGGAGCAGGGGGCGTTGAAGCTTTCTTT. It codes for CASSELGAGGVEAFF.

V is TRBV4-1 and J is TRBJ1-6; D might be TRBD1 (6 bases). Trimming took off 4 bases at V and 0 bases at J, with 22 bases between the two ends. Germline V gene data show CDR1 as MGHRA and CDR2 as YSYEKL. The CDR3 extends over 20 amino acids. This CDR3 is CASSPPLTGLKSSYNSPLHF. Written as DNA, the CDR3 is TGCGCCAGCAGCCCGCCGCTTACAGGGCTAAAGAGCTCCTATAATTCACCCCTCCACTTT.

This clone was seen more than once but under ten times. The V and J genes are TRBV10-1 and TRBJ1-5; no definite D call. V lost 4 bases and J lost 3, with 7 bases in between. CDR3 length equals 13 residues. Germline CDR1 reads WNHNN; CDR2 reads SYGVQD (reference sequence). DNA for the CDR3: TGCGCCAGCAGTGGTACCTACAATCAGCCCCAGCATTTT. Translating gives CASSGTYNQPQHF.

This sequence joins TRBV9 and TRBJ1-1; weak D call: TRBD1 (5 bases). Germline V CDR1 and CDR2: SGDLS, YYNGEE. There are 14 residues in the CDR3. V was shortened by 4 bases and J by 11 bases, with 21 bases between the two germline ends. In DNA form, the CDR3 reads TGTGCCAGCAGCTCCGGGTACGCCGGGGCTGGGGCTTTCTTT. Its translation: CASSSGYAGAGAFF.

This clone came up once. The rearrangement joins TRBV5-1 to TRBJ2-2; D is undetermined. The CDR3 totals 15 residues. The V end was cut by 2 bases, the J end by 1 base, with 9 bases between. CDR1 is SGHRS, CDR2 YFSETQ, per germline. In DNA, the CDR3 is TGCGCCAGCAGCTTAGAACGGTTGAACACCGGGGAGCTGTTTTTT. It yields the protein CASSLERLNTGELFF. The whole variable domain, remainder taken from reference TRBV5-1 and TRBJ2-2, is KAGVTQTPRYLIKTRGQQVTLSCSPISGHRSVSWYQQTPGQGLQFLFEYFSETQRNKGNFPGRFSGRQFSNSRSEMNVSTLELGDSALYLCASSLERLNTGELFFGEGSRLTVL.

A few counts support this clone. The rearrangement links TRBV7-2 to TRBJ2-7; 9 bases line up with TRBD2. The CDR3 sequence is 15 residues long. With 1 base clipped from V and 1 base from J, the junction kept 2 bases outside the gene matches. Germline values: CDR1 SGHTA, CDR2 FQGNSA. The CDR3, as DNA: TGTGCCAGCAGCTTAGGGACTAGCGTATCCTACGAGCAGTACTTC. This encodes CASSLGTSVSYEQYF.

The V and J genes are TRBV20-1 and TRBJ2-5; no firm D call. The CDR3 spans 11 residues. Germline CDR1 and CDR2: DFQATT and SNEGSKA (reference sequence). V shed 3 bases and J shed 3 bases, with 5 bases lying between them. The CDR3 DNA reads as TGCAGTGCTAGCACTAAAGAGACCCAGTACTTC. As protein: CSASTKETQYF.

DNA of the CDR3: TGTGCCAGCAGTGAATATAGCGGGAACTCCTACAATGAGCAGTTCTTC. Its translation is CASSEYSGNSYNEQFF. The chain employs TRBV2 and TRBJ2-1; 8 nucleotides line up with TRBD2. The CDR3 contains 16 residues. V was clipped by 2 bases and J by 0 bases; unmatched bases: 3. Germline V gene data show CDR1 as SNHLY and CDR2 as FYNNEI. Together with reference TRBV2 and TRBJ2-1, the CDR3 gives the full variable domain: EPEVTQTPSHQVTQMGQEVILRCVPISNHLYFYWYRQILGQKVEFLVSFYNNEISEKSEIFDDQFSVERPDGSNFTLKIRSTKLEDSAMYFCASSEYSGNSYNEQFFGPGTRLTVL.

By its share, this clone is medium-sized. The chain combines TRBV5-4 with TRBJ2-1; TRBD2 agrees at 14 bases. CDR1 SGHNT and CDR2 YYREEE come from the germline V gene (reference sequence). The CDR3 is 15 amino acids. J was trimmed by 9 bases and V by 4 bases; bases with no gene match: 6. The CDR3 DNA is TGTGCCAGCAGCCCGACTAGCGGGAGGGCCCCTGAGCAGTTCTTC. This translates into CASSPTSGRAPEQFF. Looking up the rest from reference TRBV5-4 and TRBJ2-1 gives the full variable domain: ETGVTQSPTHLIKTRGQQVTLRCSSQSGHNTVSWYQQALGQGPQFIFQYYREEENGRGNFPPRFSGLQFPNYSSELNVNALELDDSALYLCASSPTSGRAPEQFFGPGTRLTVL.

The chain employs TRBV18 and TRBJ1-5; no clear D gene. The CDR3 runs to 17 residues. V was cut by 1 base and J by 0 bases, with 13 bases left in between. The germline V gene encodes CDR1 KGHSH and CDR2 LQKENI. CDR3 amino acids: CASSPQTVLNSNQPQHF. CDR3 nucleotides: TGTGCCAGCTCACCACAAACAGTCCTAAATAGCAATCAGCCCCAGCATTTT.